This T cell receptor beta chain was sequenced for a study of breast tumors, draining lymph nodes, adjacent tissues. CDR3 length equals 13 residues. Germline values: CDR1 MDHEN, CDR2 SYDVKM. V shed 6 bases and J shed 5 bases, with 14 bases lying between them. With respect to this clonotype: Its antigen is as yet unknown.

Using its own MiXCR run on the multiplex PCR reads, TCRdb lists one record per CDR3 protein. Of under 35,000 distinct CDR3 sequences listed, about 60% were seen once; the top ten hold about 18%. Whole-study findings and limits: Most tumor T cells seemingly derive from lymph node, then expand in tumor.

The chain employs TRBV28 and TRBJ2-7, with a tentative D call TRBD1 (5 bases). The sequencing input was breast tumor tissue. The origin of this receptor is a female donor with breast cancer. Some clones in this sample may be carry-over from other donors' samples. The CDR3 protein is CASREDSFDEQYF. The CDR3 DNA follows: TGTGCCAGCAGGGAAGACAGTTTCGACGAGCAGTACTTC.